The 26 T cell receptor beta chains given below trace back to one sample, sequenced in a study of CD8 T cells in ankylosing spondylitis (dated by TCRdb to between 2016 and 2019). The library was generated by 5' RACE. TCRdb lists the instrument as Illumina HiSeq 2500. The public reads were run again by TCRdb, first through fastp at Q25 and then through MiXCR, and only productive beta chains were kept. Every CDR3 protein is listed once, alongside the most common genes and DNA of its rows. The sample records 200,000 to 250,000 distinct CDR3 sequences, about 10% of which are singletons. The ten largest clones take up approximately 6.6% of the sample. Sequencing was done on a sample of blood, either unsorted or a sorted T cell fraction (not recorded which). The receptor set was obtained from a male donor with ankylosing spondylitis or in good health (not recorded which).

The V call is TRBV7-9, the J call TRBJ2-1, with D unclear. The V end lost 5 bases, the J end lost 5 bases, and 19 bases lay between the germline ends. Looked up from germline, CDR1 is SEHNR and CDR2 is FQNEAQ (reference sequence). The CDR3 contains 16 residues. CDR3 DNA sequence: TGTGCCAGCAGCCCCACGGTCTTCGTAGGTAACAATGAGCAGTTCTTC. Translating it yields CASSPTVFVGNNEQFF.

This clonotype has ten or more counts. This chain links TRBV5-1 with TRBJ2-1; D gene ambiguous. The V end was cut by 4 bases, the J end by 1 base, with 9 bases between. The germline gives CDR1 SGHRS, CDR2 YFSETQ. The CDR3 is made up of 14 amino acids. CDR3 loop: CASSPRRSYNEQFF. For the CDR3, the DNA is TGCGCCAGCAGCCCTCGGCGGTCCTACAATGAGCAGTTCTTC.

This clonotype was picked up a small number of times. The chain is built from TRBV20-1 and TRBJ2-3; 7 bases are shared with TRBD2. Per the germline V gene, CDR1 is DFQATT and CDR2 is SNEGSKA (reference sequence). This CDR3 comprises 14 residues. V lost 6 bases to trimming and J lost 0 bases; unmatched junction nucleotides: 6. The DNA for the CDR3 is TGCAGTGCGCGGGAGCTGGGGAGCACAGATACGCAGTATTTT. Its protein is CSARELGSTDTQYF.

Only a few counts were recorded for this clonotype. The V call is TRBV5-1, the J call TRBJ1-5; possible D gene TRBD1, 6 bases. The CDR3 contains 14 residues. Germline V gives CDR1 SGHRS, CDR2 YFSETQ. V was shortened by 0 bases and J by 5 bases, with 9 bases between the two germline ends. CDR3 bases: TGCGCCAGCAGCTTGGGGACAGTGGATCAGCCCCAGCATTTT. This translates into CASSLGTVDQPQHF.

This clonotype turned up a few times. The V gene is TRBV5-4, the J gene TRBJ2-1; TRBD2 agrees at 9 bases. Per the germline V gene, CDR1 is SGHNT and CDR2 is YYREEE (reference sequence). After removal of 1 base from V and 1 base from J, the junction contained 12 bases not matched to a gene. The CDR3 is 19 residues long. The chain's CDR3 is CASSLWGGGASSSYNEQFF. The CDR3 nucleotides are TGTGCCAGCAGCTTGTGGGGCGGGGGGGCTTCAAGTTCCTACAATGAGCAGTTCTTC.

This clonotype was seen at least ten times. The rearrangement joins TRBV5-1 to TRBJ2-7; the D gene is possibly TRBD1 (6 bases). This CDR3 has 12 amino acids. Trimming took 5 bases from V and 5 from J, leaving 11 bases between them. Germline CDR1 reads SGHRS; CDR2 reads YFSETQ. CDR3 DNA sequence: TGCGCCAGCAGACAGGGCAGCGACGAGCAGTACTTC. Protein: CASRQGSDEQYF.

Many counts were recorded for this clonotype. The CDR3 DNA follows: TGTGCCAGCACCAACCCCTCAAGAAGCGTCTATTCCTACAATGAGCAGTTCTTC. Its protein product is CASTNPSRSVYSYNEQFF. V is TRBV6-1 and J is TRBJ2-1; D is uncertain. Between the trimmed V and J ends, which lost 7 bases and 1 base, there was a span of 23 bases. This CDR3 has 18 residues. Germline CDR1 and CDR2: MNHNS and SASEGT.

This clonotype occurred a few times. The J gene is TRBJ1-2, the V gene TRBV13, with D uncertain. The germline V gene encodes CDR1 PRHDT and CDR2 FYEKMQ (reference sequence). Deletions cut 5 bases from V and 9 bases from J, with 19 bases between. This CDR3 is 14 amino acids long. CDR3 loop: CASSPWILSSRYTF. The CDR3 bases are TGTGCCAGCAGCCCCTGGATCCTTTCCTCGCGCTACACCTTC.

At least ten counts were recorded for this clonotype. This chain links TRBV29-1 with TRBJ2-5; TRBD1 might be the D (6 bases). CDR3 length: 10 residues. V gave up 3 bases and J gave up 14 bases, with 13 bases separating them. Germline V lookup: CDR1 SQVTM, CDR2 ANQGSEA. CDR3 bases: TGCAGCGTTGAGTCCAAGGGGGAATACTTC. Translating gives CSVESKGEYF. Using reference TRBV29-1 and TRBJ2-5 for the parts outside the CDR3, the full variable domain is SAVISQKPSRDICQRGTSLTIQCQVDSQVTMMFWYRQQPGQSLTLIATANQGSEATYESGFVIDKFPISRPNLTFSTLTVSNMSPEDSSIYLCSVESKGEYFGPGTRLLVL.

This clonotype has a count of ten or more. V is TRBV10-3 and J is TRBJ2-1; a weak D match, TRBD2 (6 bases). Per germline, CDR1 ENHRY and CDR2 SYGVKD. Trimming stripped 3 bases from V and 6 bases from J, with 12 bases between. CDR3 length: 14 residues. In DNA form, the CDR3 reads TGTGCCATCAGTGAAAATTTACTAGCCAATGAGCAGTTCTTC. Protein sequence: CAISENLLANEQFF.

The chain couples TRBV7-2 to TRBJ2-1; D is unresolved. The germline V gene has CDR1 SGHTA and CDR2 FQGNSA. Trimming removed 1 base from V and 11 bases from J, with 9 bases in between. The CDR3 consists of 12 residues. The DNA of the CDR3 is TGTGCCAGCAGCTTAGGGGTCAGTCAGCAGTTCTTC. Translation gives CASSLGVSQQFF. Full variable domain (outside the CDR3, taken from reference TRBV7-2 and TRBJ2-1): GAGVSQSPSNKVTEKGKDVELRCDPISGHTALYWYRQSLGQGLEFLIYFQGNSAPDKSGLPSDRFSAERTGGSVSTLTIQRTQQEDSAVYLCASSLGVSQQFFGPGTRLTVL.

The table lists this clonotype with many counts. CDR3 coding DNA: TGTGCCAGCAGCCAGACGGCAGGGGGCTTCCATGAGCAGTTCTTC. This gives the protein CASSQTAGGFHEQFF. The J gene is TRBJ2-1, the V gene TRBV7-2, with 8 bases identical to TRBD1. The ends lost 5 bases at V and 8 bases at J; junction bases unmatched: 11. The CDR3 totals 15 residues. Germline V gives CDR1 SGHTA, CDR2 FQGNSA.

This clonotype was seen at least ten times. This rearrangement joins TRBV28 to TRBJ2-1; maybe TRBD2 (6 bases). V lost 6 bases and J lost 2, with 14 bases in between. Germline CDR1 MDHEN, CDR2 SYDVKM. This CDR3 contains 15 residues. The CDR3 DNA follows: TGTGCCAGCAGCCCTGCTTGGGGGGCCTACAATGAGCAGTTCTTC. Its protein product is CASSPAWGAYNEQFF.

This clonotype was detected many times. J is TRBJ1-4 and V is TRBV12-3 or TRBV12-4; D call uncertain. The V and J ends lost 3 bases and 5 bases respectively, with 7 bases between them. The CDR3 consists of 13 residues. The CDR3 bases are TGTGCCAGCAGTTTGAGAGGGAATGAAAAACTGTTTTTT. Translation gives CASSLRGNEKLFF.

The chain uses TRBV5-1 and TRBJ1-2, with D unresolved. Germline CDR1 and CDR2: SGHRS and YFSETQ. Trimming took off 0 bases at V and 6 bases at J, with 15 bases between the two ends. The CDR3 consists of 15 residues. The CDR3, as DNA: TGCGCCAGCAGCTTGGACAATACCTCACCCAATGGCTACACCTTC. Amino acid sequence: CASSLDNTSPNGYTF.

This clonotype turned up a few times. The chain is built from TRBV7-9 and TRBJ2-3; no clear D gene. The germline gives CDR1 SEHNR, CDR2 FQNEAQ (reference sequence). The length of the CDR3 is 15 residues. V lost 5 bases and J lost 1, with 13 bases in between. The DNA for the CDR3 is TGTGCCAGCAGCCCAGTCGGGCAAGGCACAGATACGCAGTATTTT. This encodes CASSPVGQGTDTQYF.

Ten or more counts support this clonotype. The chain employs TRBV20-1 and TRBJ2-7; D not resolved. Germline V gene data show CDR1 as DFQATT and CDR2 as SNEGSKA (reference sequence). V lost 3 bases and J 6 bases, leaving 9 bases between the germline ends. The CDR3 spans 11 residues. The CDR3 DNA is TGCAGTGCTAGGGGCGGAAGCGAGCAGTACTTC. Translating it yields CSARGGSEQYF.

This clonotype was found many times. The rearrangement joins TRBV25-1 to TRBJ1-1, with D maybe TRBD1 (6 bases). The V end was cut by 9 bases, the J end by 4 bases, with 21 bases between. Germline V gene sequence: CDR1 MGHDK, CDR2 SYGVNS. The CDR3 is 15 amino acids. DNA of the CDR3: TGTGCCAGTACCGGGACGGAGGGGGGACTCACTGAAGCTTTCTTT. This gives the protein CASTGTEGGLTEAFF.

There are many counts of this clonotype. The rearrangement links TRBV6-5 to TRBJ1-1; D might be TRBD1 (6 bases). Trimming removed 2 bases from V and 0 bases from J, with 7 bases in between. Germline V gene sequence: CDR1 MNHEY, CDR2 SVGAGI. The CDR3 totals 14 residues. CDR3 in amino acids: CASSYGTLNTEAFF. For the CDR3, the DNA is TGTGCCAGCAGTTACGGGACATTGAACACTGAAGCTTTCTTT.

In its sample, this clonotype was seen many times. This chain connects TRBV12-3 or TRBV12-4 to TRBJ2-5, with 7 bases matching TRBD2. CDR3 length: 18 amino acids. The trim removed 5 bases at V and 5 bases at J, leaving 20 bases unmatched. In DNA, the CDR3 is TGTGCCAGCAGTAAACTAGCGATTATTGACCGAGGGGTGGAGACCCAGTACTTC. This encodes CASSKLAIIDRGVETQYF.

This clonotype was seen repeatedly, ten times or more. The chain links TRBV6-5 to TRBJ1-5, with D unclear. The V gene lost 4 bases and the J gene lost 5 bases, with 9 bases spanning the gap. CDR1 and CDR2 (germline): MNHEY, SVGAGI. The CDR3 runs 13 residues. CDR3 nucleotide sequence: TGTGCCAGCAGTTCCTCAAGCTATCAGCCCCAGCATTTT. Protein sequence: CASSSSSYQPQHF.

This clonotype was picked up many times. V usage is TRBV7-2 and J usage is TRBJ1-1; D ambiguous. The CDR3 is 13 amino acids. Germline assignment: CDR1 SGHTA and CDR2 FQGNSA. Between the trimmed V and J ends, which lost 3 bases and 4 bases, there was a span of 9 bases. For the CDR3, the DNA is TGTGCCAGCAGCTTTTATTTAGGCACTGAAGCTTTCTTT. Translating it yields CASSFYLGTEAFF.

This clonotype was recorded at least ten times. The chain uses TRBV5-1 and TRBJ2-1; D is perhaps TRBD2 (6 bases). The CDR3 runs 14 residues. CDR1 and CDR2 (germline): SGHRS, YFSETQ. V was clipped by 0 bases and J by 8 bases, with 12 bases between them. CDR3 protein: CASSLVGGGDEQFF. DNA of the CDR3: TGCGCCAGCAGCTTGGTGGGAGGCGGGGATGAGCAGTTCTTC. The whole variable domain, remainder taken from reference TRBV5-1 and TRBJ2-1, is KAGVTQTPRYLIKTRGQQVTLSCSPISGHRSVSWYQQTPGQGLQFLFEYFSETQRNKGNFPGRFSGRQFSNSRSEMNVSTLELGDSALYLCASSLVGGGDEQFFGPGTRLTVL.

This clonotype was detected ten times or more. The chain combines TRBV5-1 with TRBJ2-7; the match to TRBD1 covers 8 bases. CDR1 is SGHRS and CDR2 is YFSETQ in the germline V gene. V lost 4 bases to trimming and J lost 3 bases; unmatched junction nucleotides: 9. The CDR3 extends over 15 amino acids. CDR3 nucleotides: TGCGCCAGCAGCCCGGACGGACAGGGCGGCTACGAGCAGTACTTC. Encoded protein: CASSPDGQGGYEQYF. Full variable domain (remainder filled in from reference TRBV5-1 and TRBJ2-7): KAGVTQTPRYLIKTRGQQVTLSCSPISGHRSVSWYQQTPGQGLQFLFEYFSETQRNKGNFPGRFSGRQFSNSRSEMNVSTLELGDSALYLCASSPDGQGGYEQYFGPGTRLTVT.

This clonotype appeared many times. The chain links TRBV4-1 to TRBJ2-7; TRBD2 matches 7 bases. Unmatched junction bases numbered 12, after V lost 1 base and J lost 3 bases. Germline V gives CDR1 MGHRA, CDR2 YSYEKL. The CDR3 runs 17 residues. As DNA, the CDR3 is TGCGCCAGCAGCCAAGTTATAGGCGGGAGTGGGCACTACGAGCAGTACTTC. Its translation is CASSQVIGGSGHYEQYF.

This clonotype was seen at least ten times. This chain connects TRBV29-1 to TRBJ2-1; D perhaps matches TRBD2 (6 bases). The germline V and J ends were trimmed by 4 bases and 8 bases, with 15 bases remaining between them. CDR3 length equals 13 residues. Germline loops: CDR1 SQVTM, CDR2 ANQGSEA. Here the CDR3 reads CSVGLVEVHEQFF. The CDR3, as DNA: TGCAGCGTTGGACTAGTCGAGGTCCATGAGCAGTTCTTC.